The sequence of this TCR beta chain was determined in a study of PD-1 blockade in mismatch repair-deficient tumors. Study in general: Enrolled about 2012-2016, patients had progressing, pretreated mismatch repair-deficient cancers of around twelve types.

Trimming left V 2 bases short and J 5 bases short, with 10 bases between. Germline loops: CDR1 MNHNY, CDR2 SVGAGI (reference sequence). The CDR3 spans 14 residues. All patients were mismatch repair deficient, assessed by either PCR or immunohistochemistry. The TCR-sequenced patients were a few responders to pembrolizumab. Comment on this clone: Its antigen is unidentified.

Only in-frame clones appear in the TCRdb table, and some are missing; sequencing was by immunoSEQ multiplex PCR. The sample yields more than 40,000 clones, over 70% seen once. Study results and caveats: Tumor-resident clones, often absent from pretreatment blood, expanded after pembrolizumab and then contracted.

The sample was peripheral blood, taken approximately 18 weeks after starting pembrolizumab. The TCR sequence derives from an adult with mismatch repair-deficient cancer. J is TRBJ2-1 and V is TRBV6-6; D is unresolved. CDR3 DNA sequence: TGTGCCAGCAGTTACAAGGGAAGGAACAATGAGCAGTTCTTC. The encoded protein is CASSYKGRNNEQFF.